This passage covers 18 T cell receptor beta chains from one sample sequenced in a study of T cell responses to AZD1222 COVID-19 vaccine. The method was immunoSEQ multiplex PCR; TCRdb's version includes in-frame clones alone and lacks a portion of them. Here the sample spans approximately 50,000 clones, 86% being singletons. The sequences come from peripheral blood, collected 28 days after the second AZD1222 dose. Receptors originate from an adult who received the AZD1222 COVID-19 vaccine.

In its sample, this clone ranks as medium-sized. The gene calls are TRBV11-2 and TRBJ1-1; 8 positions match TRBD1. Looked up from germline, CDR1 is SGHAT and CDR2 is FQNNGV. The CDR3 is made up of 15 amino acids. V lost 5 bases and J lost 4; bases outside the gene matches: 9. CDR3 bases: TGTGCCAGCAGCCCCAGGACAGGGAAGAGCACTGAAGCTTTCTTT. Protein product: CASSPRTGKSTEAFF.

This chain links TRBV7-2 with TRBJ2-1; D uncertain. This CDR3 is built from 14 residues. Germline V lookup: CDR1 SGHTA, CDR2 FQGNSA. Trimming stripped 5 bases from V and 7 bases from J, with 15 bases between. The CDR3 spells CASSPGVGWNEQFF. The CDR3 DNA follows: TGTGCCAGCAGCCCCGGAGTGGGTTGGAATGAGCAGTTCTTC.

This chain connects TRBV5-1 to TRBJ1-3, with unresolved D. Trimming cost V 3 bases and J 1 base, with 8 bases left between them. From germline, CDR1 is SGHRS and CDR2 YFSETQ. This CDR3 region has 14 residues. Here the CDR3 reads CASSSYTSGNTIYF. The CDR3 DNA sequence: TGCGCCAGCAGCTCCTATACTTCTGGAAACACCATATATTTT.

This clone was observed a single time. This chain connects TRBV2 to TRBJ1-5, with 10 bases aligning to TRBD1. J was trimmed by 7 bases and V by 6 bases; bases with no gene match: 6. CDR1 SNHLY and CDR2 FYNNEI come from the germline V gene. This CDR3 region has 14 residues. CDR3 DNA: TGTGCCAGCAGCGGGACAGGGGAAAGACAGCCCCAGCATTTT. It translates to CASSGTGERQPQHF.

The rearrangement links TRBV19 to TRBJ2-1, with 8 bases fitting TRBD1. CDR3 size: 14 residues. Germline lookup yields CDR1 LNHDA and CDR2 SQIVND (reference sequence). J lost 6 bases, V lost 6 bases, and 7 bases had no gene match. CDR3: CASRRQGRFNEQFF. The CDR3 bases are TGTGCCAGTAGAAGACAGGGGAGGTTCAATGAGCAGTTCTTC.

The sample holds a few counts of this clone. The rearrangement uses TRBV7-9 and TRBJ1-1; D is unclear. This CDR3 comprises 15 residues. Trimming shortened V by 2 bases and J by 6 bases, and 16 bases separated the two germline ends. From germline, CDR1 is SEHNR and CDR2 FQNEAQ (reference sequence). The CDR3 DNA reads TGTGCCAGCAGCTTAAGTCCACGGTTGGCGGCTGAAGCTTTCTTT. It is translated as CASSLSPRLAAEAFF.

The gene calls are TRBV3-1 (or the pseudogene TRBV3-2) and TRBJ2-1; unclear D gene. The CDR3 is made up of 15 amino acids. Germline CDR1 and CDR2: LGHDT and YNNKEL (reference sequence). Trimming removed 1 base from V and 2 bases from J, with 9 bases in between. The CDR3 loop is CASSQGPTAYNEQFF. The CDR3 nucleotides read TGTGCCAGCAGCCAAGGCCCTACCGCCTACAATGAGCAGTTCTTC.

Here the CDR3 DNA reads TGTGCCAGTAGTGTTCGAGCTTACGGCGAGGAAAATGGCTACACCTTC. Residues: CASSVRAYGEENGYTF. The chain combines TRBV19 with TRBJ1-2; no reliable D call. Germline V gene lookup returns CDR1 LNHDA and CDR2 SQIVND (reference sequence). Trimming removed 5 bases from V and 6 bases from J, with 22 bases in between. The CDR3 runs to 16 residues.

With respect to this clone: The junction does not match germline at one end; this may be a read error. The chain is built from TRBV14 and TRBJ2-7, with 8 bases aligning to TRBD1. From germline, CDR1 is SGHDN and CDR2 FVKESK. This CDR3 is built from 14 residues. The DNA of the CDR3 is TGTGCCAGCAGCCAAGTGGGGACAGGCGGCTTTGCGCACTTC. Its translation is CASSQVGTGGFAHF.

The CDR3 spells CASSWGPGAQTEAFF. The CDR3 bases are TGCGCCAGCAGCTGGGGACCGGGGGCGCAGACTGAAGCTTTCTTT. The chain is built from TRBV5-1 and TRBJ1-1; TRBD1 might be the D (6 bases). V shed 3 bases and J shed 5 bases, with 17 bases lying between them. Germline CDR1 is SGHRS and CDR2 is YFSETQ. This CDR3 comprises 15 residues.

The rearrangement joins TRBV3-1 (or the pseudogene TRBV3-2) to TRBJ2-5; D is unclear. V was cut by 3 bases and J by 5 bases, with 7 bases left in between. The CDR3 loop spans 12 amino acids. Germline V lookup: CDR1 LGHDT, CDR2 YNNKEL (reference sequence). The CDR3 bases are TGTGCCAGCAGCCAGGCCTTGGAGACCCAGTACTTC. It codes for CASSQALETQYF.

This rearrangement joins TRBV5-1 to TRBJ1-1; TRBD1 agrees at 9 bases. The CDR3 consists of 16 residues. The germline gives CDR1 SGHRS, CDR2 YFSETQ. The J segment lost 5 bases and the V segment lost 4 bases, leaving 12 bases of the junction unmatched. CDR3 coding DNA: TGCGCCAGCAGCCCCCCAGGACAGGGGATTGAAACTGAAGCTTTCTTT. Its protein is CASSPPGQGIETEAFF.

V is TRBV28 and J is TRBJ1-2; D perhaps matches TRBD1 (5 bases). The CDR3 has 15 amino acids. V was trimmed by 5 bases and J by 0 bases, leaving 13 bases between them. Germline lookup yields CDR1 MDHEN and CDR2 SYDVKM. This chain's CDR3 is CASSASGTANYGYTF. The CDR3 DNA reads TGTGCCAGCAGTGCATCCGGGACGGCTAACTATGGCTACACCTTC.

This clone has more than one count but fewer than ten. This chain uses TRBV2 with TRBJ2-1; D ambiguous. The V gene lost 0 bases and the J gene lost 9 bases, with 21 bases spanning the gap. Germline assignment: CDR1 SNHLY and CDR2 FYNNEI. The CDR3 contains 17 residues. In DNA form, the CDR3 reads TGTGCCAGCAGTGAAGCGAACCATGGACGGCTTTCTGTTGAGCAGTTCTTC. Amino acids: CASSEANHGRLSVEQFF.

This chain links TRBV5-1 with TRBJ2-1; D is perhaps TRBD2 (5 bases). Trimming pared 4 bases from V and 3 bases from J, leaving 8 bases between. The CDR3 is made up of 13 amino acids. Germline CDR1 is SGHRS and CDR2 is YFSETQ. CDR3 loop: CASSLRGYNEQFF. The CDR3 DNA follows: TGCGCCAGCAGCCTCCGGGGCTACAATGAGCAGTTCTTC.

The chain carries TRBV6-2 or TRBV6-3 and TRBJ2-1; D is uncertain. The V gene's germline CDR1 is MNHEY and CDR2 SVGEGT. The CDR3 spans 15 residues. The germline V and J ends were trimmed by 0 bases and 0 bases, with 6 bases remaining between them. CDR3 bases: TGTGCCAGCAGTTACTCCGGAAGCTCCTACAATGAGCAGTTCTTC. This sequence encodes CASSYSGSSYNEQFF.

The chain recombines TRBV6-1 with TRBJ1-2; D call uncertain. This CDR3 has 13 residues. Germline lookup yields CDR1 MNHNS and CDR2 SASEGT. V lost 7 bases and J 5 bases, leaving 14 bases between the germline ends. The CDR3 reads CASNLDRQYGYTF. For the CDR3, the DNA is TGTGCCAGCAACTTGGACCGCCAATATGGCTACACCTTC.

The chain's CDR3 is CASSHWDSQGPNSPLHF. CDR3 nucleotides: TGTGCCAGCAGCCATTGGGACTCACAGGGCCCGAATTCACCCCTCCACTTT. The rearrangement uses TRBV27 and TRBJ1-6; weak D call: TRBD1 (6 bases). V was clipped by 6 bases and J by 7 bases, with 22 bases between them. Per germline, CDR1 MNHEY and CDR2 SMNVEV (reference sequence). This CDR3 has 17 residues.